This T cell receptor (beta chain) appears in the sequencing data of a study of cytomegalovirus exposure and HLA in healthy donors. Study-level background: The same platform as the approximately 700 first-cohort repertoires was used for the 120 validation repertoires, a later analysis reported. Whole-study results and caveats: CMV antigen specificity of three CMV-associated chains was confirmed in vitro. The study listed some 160 cytomegalovirus-associated TCR beta chains.

The length of the CDR3 is 16 residues. The germline CDR1 and CDR2 sequences are LGHNT and FRNRAP. J lost 0 bases, V lost 7 bases, and 10 bases had no gene match. Using immunoSEQ multiplex PCR, the repertoire was profiled, and TCRdb retains in-frame clones only, with some absent. This table holds about 160,000 clones, approximately 86% found once. Notes on this clone: Its antigen is not known.

The chain links TRBV12-5 to TRBJ2-3, with 7 bases aligning to TRBD2. Source material: PBMCs. The clonotype originates from a man younger than 45 in good health and CMV-seropositive. CDR3 amino acids: CASALELAASTDTQYF. CDR3 in DNA: TGTGCTAGTGCCTTGGAGCTAGCGGCGAGCACAGATACGCAGTATTTT.